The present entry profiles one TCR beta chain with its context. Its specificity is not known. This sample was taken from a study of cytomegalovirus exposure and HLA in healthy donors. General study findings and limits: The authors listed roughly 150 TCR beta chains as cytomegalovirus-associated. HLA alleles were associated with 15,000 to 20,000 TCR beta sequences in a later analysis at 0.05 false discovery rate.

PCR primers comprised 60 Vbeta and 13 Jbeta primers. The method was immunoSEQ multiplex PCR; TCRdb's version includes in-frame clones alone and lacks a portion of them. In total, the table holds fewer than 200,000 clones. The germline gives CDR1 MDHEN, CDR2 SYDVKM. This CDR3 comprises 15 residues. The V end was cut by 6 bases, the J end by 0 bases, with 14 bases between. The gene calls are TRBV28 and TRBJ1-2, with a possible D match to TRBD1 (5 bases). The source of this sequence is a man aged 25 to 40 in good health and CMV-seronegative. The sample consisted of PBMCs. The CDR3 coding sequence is TGTGCCAGCAGCTGGGACTCTGACGCTAACTATGGCTACACCTTC. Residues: CASSWDSDANYGYTF.